The 21 T cell receptor beta chains listed next were all sequenced from one sample in a study of cytomegalovirus exposure and HLA in healthy donors (dated by TCRdb to 2016 to 2017). The library was built by means of the immunoSEQ multiplex PCR assay. For the multiplex PCR, a mixture combining 60 forward primers for TCR Vbeta segments and 13 reverse primers for TCR Jbeta segments was used. The clones in this table, taken by TCRdb from immuneACCESS, are in-frame only. Not every clone is retained; where verified, under half of the shortfall comes from an unresolved V gene, and the cause of the rest is unknown. This sample lists about 120,000 clones; about 80% were detected once. The ten largest clones represent roughly 2.5% of the sample. Material: PBMCs. The receptor source for this set is a female donor in good health and CMV-seronegative.

The chain links TRBV19 to TRBJ1-2; possibly TRBD1 for D (5 bases). V dropped 2 bases and J dropped 4 bases, with 17 bases sitting between them. The CDR3 spans 16 residues. In germline, CDR1 is LNHDA, CDR2 SQIVND (reference sequence). The CDR3 bases are TGTGCCAGTAGTATACGAGGAGGGGCCGGCCCCTATGGCTACACCTTC. It codes for CASSIRGGAGPYGYTF.

The gene calls are TRBV7-8 and TRBJ1-2; the D is unclear. There are 16 residues in the CDR3. Germline V gene sequence: CDR1 SGHVS, CDR2 FQNEAQ. V was shortened by 1 base and J by 4 bases, with 16 bases between the two germline ends. CDR3 protein: CASSLVLSSHPYGYTF. For the CDR3, the DNA is TGTGCCAGCAGCTTAGTGTTGAGCTCCCATCCCTATGGCTACACCTTC.

This chain connects TRBV5-1 to TRBJ2-3; a possible D gene is TRBD2 (6 bases). The CDR3 is 19 residues long. V was pared by 4 bases and J by 4 bases, with 28 bases between. The germline V gene encodes CDR1 SGHRS and CDR2 YFSETQ. CDR3 region: CASSPTKEWGVEGSDTQYF. The CDR3 DNA reads TGCGCCAGCAGCCCCACGAAAGAGTGGGGGGTCGAGGGGTCAGATACGCAGTATTTT.

The chain has TRBV4-2 and TRBJ2-3; 8 nucleotides align to TRBD2. The CDR3 sequence is 17 residues long. Germline V gene sequence: CDR1 LGHNA, CDR2 YNFKEQ. V lost 0 bases to trimming and J lost 4 bases; unmatched junction nucleotides: 9. This chain's CDR3 is CASSQEVGGARADTQYF. CDR3 sequence (DNA): TGTGCCAGCAGCCAAGAGGTCGGGGGGGCTAGGGCAGATACGCAGTATTTT.

This chain joins TRBV7-9 and TRBJ2-7, with 7 nucleotides matching TRBD1. This CDR3 has 13 amino acids. V lost 6 bases, J lost 4 bases, and 6 bases stayed unmatched. Germline CDR1 and CDR2: SEHNR and FQNEAQ (reference sequence). CDR3 amino acids: CASSGQGVYEQYF. As DNA, the CDR3 is TGTGCCAGCAGTGGTCAGGGGGTTTACGAGCAGTACTTC.

This chain joins TRBV30 and TRBJ1-2; no firm D call. The CDR3 sequence is 10 residues long. With 3 bases removed from V and 8 bases from J, the gap between germline ends came to 7 bases. Germline assignment: CDR1 GTSNPN and CDR2 SVGIG (reference sequence). As DNA, the CDR3 is TGTGCCTGGAGGCGAGGCGGCTACACCTTC. Amino acids: CAWRRGGYTF. Looking up the rest from reference TRBV30 and TRBJ1-2 gives the full variable domain: SQTIHQWPATLVQPVGSPLSLECTVEGTSNPNLYWYRQAAGRGLQLLFYSVGIGQISSEVPQNLSASRPQDRQFILSSKKLLLSDSGFYLCAWRRGGYTFGSGTRLTVV.

This clone was counted a few times. The rearrangement uses TRBV6-5 and TRBJ1-5, with TRBD1 as a possible D gene (5 bases). V lost 6 bases and J lost 7, with 16 bases in between. Germline CDR1 MNHEY, CDR2 SVGAGI. The CDR3 loop spans 14 amino acids. Here the CDR3 reads CASSTLQGGQPQHF. The DNA for the CDR3 is TGTGCCAGCAGCACCCTCCAGGGCGGCCAGCCCCAGCATTTT.

In DNA form, the CDR3 reads TGTGCCAGCAGTTACTCCACGGGTGCGGTGGATTACGAGCAGTACTTC. Amino acid sequence: CASSYSTGAVDYEQYF. This rearrangement joins TRBV6-5 to TRBJ2-7; the D is unclear. This CDR3 region has 16 residues. Trimming left V 0 bases short and J 4 bases short, with 16 bases between. Germline loops: CDR1 MNHEY, CDR2 SVGAGI.

This CDR3 is CASSPLRGGQETQYF. In DNA form, the CDR3 reads TGTGCCAGCAGCCCTCTGCGGGGGGGCCAAGAGACCCAGTACTTC. V gene TRBV7-2 combines with J gene TRBJ2-5, with 9 positions matching TRBD2. Germline CDR1 is SGHTA and CDR2 is FQGNSA. The CDR3 covers 15 residues. The V segment lost 5 bases and the J segment 1 base; nucleotides outside the gene matches: 5.

The rearrangement links TRBV5-1 to TRBJ1-1; D uncertain. Per germline, CDR1 SGHRS and CDR2 YFSETQ. CDR3 length equals 13 residues. Trimming stripped 1 base from V and 7 bases from J, with 11 bases between. The DNA of the CDR3 is TGCGCCAGCAGCTTGAATTTTGCCAGTGAAGCTTTCTTT. Translated: CASSLNFASEAFF.

This chain joins TRBV4-2 and TRBJ1-6; D remains unclear. Trimming cost V 4 bases and J 14 bases, with 12 bases left between them. Looked up from germline, CDR1 is LGHNA and CDR2 is YNFKEQ. The CDR3 covers 12 residues. This CDR3 is CASSPKRGSLHF. CDR3 nucleotides: TGTGCCAGCAGCCCGAAGCGAGGGTCCCTCCACTTT.

A remark on this clone: At one boundary the junction diverges from the germline segment, which might be a read error. The chain carries TRBV7-9 and TRBJ1-2; the D gene is possibly TRBD1 (6 bases). Germline-derived CDR1 and CDR2 are SEHNR and FQNEAQ (reference sequence). This CDR3 is 16 amino acids long. This chain's CDR3 is CSSSISSGQSGYGYTF. The CDR3 coding sequence is TGTTCCAGCAGCATTTCCTCCGGACAGTCGGGCTATGGCTACACCTTC.

V and J are TRBV5-6 and TRBJ1-4; 9 nucleotides agree with TRBD1. The germline gives CDR1 SGHDT, CDR2 YYEEEE. The CDR3 sequence is 16 residues long. The J segment lost 4 bases and the V segment lost 4 bases, leaving 8 bases of the junction unmatched. CDR3 nucleotide sequence: TGTGCCAGCAGCGTCCACCGGGACAGGGTTAATGAAAAACTGTTTTTT. Translation: CASSVHRDRVNEKLFF.

There are a few counts of this clone. The genes are TRBV4-3 and TRBJ1-2; 7 nucleotides line up with TRBD1. V dropped 0 bases and J dropped 3; count of bases not matched to a gene: 1. The CDR3 loop spans 14 amino acids. Germline values: CDR1 LGHNA, CDR2 YSLEER. In DNA, the CDR3 is TGCGCCAGCAGCCAAGACAGGGGGGACTATGGCTACACCTTC. The encoded protein is CASSQDRGDYGYTF.

The chain uses TRBV27 and TRBJ2-1; possibly TRBD2 for D (7 bases). Per the germline V gene, CDR1 is MNHEY and CDR2 is SMNVEV (reference sequence). The V end was cut by 8 bases, the J end by 1 base, with 21 bases between. The CDR3 extends over 17 amino acids. CDR3 bases: TGTGCCAGCGGAGGGGGGGTAGCGGGTAATTCCTACAATGAGCAGTTCTTC. This codes for CASGGGVAGNSYNEQFF.

This chain uses TRBV2 with TRBJ2-1; possible D gene TRBD1, 5 bases. The V end was cut by 6 bases, the J end by 6 bases, with 18 bases between. This CDR3 contains 15 residues. Germline values: CDR1 SNHLY, CDR2 FYNNEI. The CDR3 nucleotides read TGTGCCAGCAGCCAGCAGGGCGCCTTAGGCAATGAGCAGTTCTTC. It specifies CASSQQGALGNEQFF.

The V and J genes are TRBV5-1 and TRBJ2-7; 11 positions agree with TRBD2. Germline loops: CDR1 SGHRS, CDR2 YFSETQ. The CDR3 is 17 amino acids. Trimming at V came to 0 bases and at J to 5 bases, leaving 10 bases not matched to a gene. The CDR3: CASSLGLIAGGGDEQYF. Here the CDR3 DNA reads TGCGCCAGCAGCTTGGGACTCATAGCGGGGGGGGGCGACGAGCAGTACTTC.

The rearrangement uses TRBV15 and TRBJ2-1, with a weak D call TRBD2 (5 bases). This CDR3 comprises 15 residues. V lost 0 bases to trimming and J lost 2 bases, with 8 bases between them. CDR1 and CDR2 from the germline V gene are LNHNV and YYDKDF (reference sequence). As DNA, the CDR3 is TGTGCCACCAGCAGAGATCGGGGAACCTACAATGAGCAGTTCTTC. Protein sequence: CATSRDRGTYNEQFF.

Concerning this clone itself: Other DNA sequences in the sample encode the same CDR3. This rearrangement joins TRBV10-3 to TRBJ1-1; no reliable D call. The CDR3 sequence is 15 residues long. Trimming removed 2 bases at V and 0 bases at J, with 10 bases between. Germline assignment: CDR1 ENHRY and CDR2 SYGVKD. DNA of the CDR3: TGTGCCATCAGTGAGAGAGGCGGGTTGAACACTGAAGCTTTCTTT. The encoded protein is CAISERGGLNTEAFF.

V and J are TRBV30 and TRBJ1-1, with D tentatively TRBD1 (5 bases). Looked up from germline, CDR1 is GTSNPN and CDR2 is SVGIG (reference sequence). This CDR3 spans 15 amino acids. Deletions cut 8 bases from V and 5 bases from J, with 24 bases between. This CDR3 is CARDHVVGRGTEAFF. CDR3 nucleotide sequence: TGTGCCAGGGACCACGTGGTGGGGCGGGGGACTGAAGCTTTCTTT.

V and J are TRBV7-9 and TRBJ2-2, with D maybe TRBD2 (6 bases). V was trimmed by 10 bases and J by 0 bases, leaving 12 bases between them. This CDR3 has 14 residues. The germline V gene has CDR1 SEHNR and CDR2 FQNEAQ (reference sequence). The CDR3, as DNA: TGTGCCACCCGGACTACCTCGAACACCGGGGAGCTGTTTTTT. It specifies CATRTTSNTGELFF.